The clone carrying this T cell receptor beta chain was seen at least ten times. What it recognizes is unknown. The data originate from a study of CD8+CD57+ T cells in acquired aplastic anemia. About the research overall: Sorted CD4+ and CD8+ cells gave an average of around 3.3 ug of DNA. Study-wide findings and caveats: Patients did not significantly differ from controls in CD8+ Simpson's diversity.

The CDR3 totals 12 residues. The germline CDR1 and CDR2 sequences are LNHNV and YYDKDF (reference sequence). The germline V and J ends were trimmed by 5 bases and 8 bases, with 12 bases remaining between them. TCR beta VDJ and CDR3 profiling used genomic DNA as template. MiXCR, applied by TCRdb to the reads, yields one record per CDR3 protein. Of under 200,000 distinct CDR3 sequences detected, less than 60% appear once; the ten largest clones hold around 2%. Patients chosen for sequencing had shown CD8+CD57+ cell expansion by flow cytometry. Patients, without exception, had severe acquired aplastic anemia.

The clonotype originates from a human donor with aplastic anemia. The source material was sorted CD4+, CD8+, or CD8+CD57+ T cells (not recorded which) from PBMCs. V usage is TRBV15 and J usage is TRBJ1-2, with D possibly matching TRBD1 (5 bases). CDR3 sequence: CATSGGGKGYTF. The CDR3 coding sequence is TGTGCCACCAGCGGTGGGGGGAAAGGCTACACCTTC.